Following are 18 T cell receptor beta chains from one sample sequenced in a study of vaccination and CD4 T cells after COVID-19. Treatment denoted: approximately nine-day PBMC culture with coronavirus spike peptide pools or control peptides (ViraFEST assay). The Oncomine TCR Beta short-read assay sequenced DNA from cultured CD4+ T cells. TCRdb re-analysed the PCR reads in MiXCR, keeping a single row per CDR3 protein. The sample has about 18,000 distinct CDR3 sequences, 54% seen once. Antigen specificity for these receptors is unknown. Sequenced: CD4+ T cells from blood, cultured in vitro. The receptors derive from a human donor who had recovered from COVID-19.

In nucleotides, the CDR3 is TGTGCCAGCACCCTATTTCGTGGGGCCGAAAATGGCTACACCTTC. It specifies CASTLFRGAENGYTF. The gene calls are TRBV28 and TRBJ1-2, with a tentative D call TRBD1 (5 bases). V lost 7 bases and J 6 bases, leaving 21 bases between the germline ends. The CDR3 is 15 amino acids. Germline CDR1 and CDR2: MDHEN and SYDVKM.

The rearrangement joins TRBV12-3 or TRBV12-4 to TRBJ2-3, with D hard to call. The CDR3 is 15 residues long. V was pared by 4 bases and J by 2 bases, with 13 bases between. The CDR3 is CASSSPGPHTDTQYF. CDR3 nucleotide sequence: TGTGCCAGCAGTTCCCCCGGGCCGCACACAGATACGCAGTATTTT.

The rearrangement uses TRBV5-1 and TRBJ1-6; D remains ambiguous. This CDR3 is built from 15 residues. Deletions cut 3 bases from V and 8 bases from J, with 15 bases between. Germline V lookup: CDR1 SGHRS, CDR2 YFSETQ. CDR3 bases: TGCGCCAGCAGCTCGAACTCTCCGGTCCATTCACCCCTCCACTTT. Translating it yields CASSSNSPVHSPLHF.

CDR3 in DNA: TGTGCCAGCAGTTACTCAGGGACTGGCTACACCTTC. Translated, it gives CASSYSGTGYTF. The J gene is TRBJ1-2, the V gene TRBV6-5; possible D gene TRBD1, 5 bases. CDR1 and CDR2 (germline): MNHEY, SVGAGI. The length of the CDR3 is 12 residues. V lost 0 bases and J 7 bases, leaving 6 bases between the germline ends.

The count of this clonotype is one. This sequence joins TRBV7-9 and TRBJ1-4; TRBD1 might be the D (6 bases). The ends were cut back, 1 base at V and 5 bases at J, with 11 bases in the middle. CDR3 length: 15 residues. Germline-derived CDR1 and CDR2 are SEHNR and FQNEAQ (reference sequence). The CDR3 here is CASSLVTGTNEKLFF. The CDR3, as DNA: TGTGCCAGCAGCTTAGTAACAGGGACAAATGAAAAACTGTTTTTT.

The J gene is TRBJ2-7, the V gene TRBV7-8; D is possibly TRBD1 (6 bases). The germline V and J ends were trimmed by 7 bases and 0 bases, with 10 bases remaining between them. Per the germline V gene, CDR1 is SGHVS and CDR2 is FQNEAQ. The CDR3 has 13 residues. The CDR3 sequence: CASTMDSSYEQYF. CDR3 coding DNA: TGTGCCAGCACCATGGACAGCTCCTACGAGCAGTACTTC. The full variable domain, with the rest looked up from reference TRBV7-8 and TRBJ2-7, is GAGVSQSPRYKVAKRGQDVALRCDPISGHVSLFWYQQALGQGPEFLTYFQNEAQLDKSGLPSDRFFAERPEGSVSTLKIQRTQQEDSAVYLCASTMDSSYEQYFGPGTRLTVT.

This chain uses TRBV20-1 with TRBJ2-5; 16 nucleotides align to TRBD2. This CDR3 spans 14 amino acids. Germline CDR1 reads DFQATT; CDR2 reads SNEGSKA (reference sequence). With 8 bases clipped from V and 4 bases from J, the junction kept 4 bases outside the gene matches. The CDR3 here is CSSGTSGGGETQYF. The CDR3 nucleotides read TGCAGTTCCGGGACTAGCGGGGGGGGAGAGACCCAGTACTTC.

The J gene is TRBJ2-1, the V gene TRBV4-1; TRBD2 might be the D (5 bases). CDR1 is MGHRA, CDR2 YSYEKL, per germline. CDR3 length equals 17 residues. The V end lost 0 bases, the J end lost 8 bases, and 20 bases lay between the germline ends. Here the CDR3 DNA reads TGCGCCAGCAGCCAAGACCGAGGAGTAGCGAGTACCCATGAGCAGTTCTTC. Translation: CASSQDRGVASTHEQFF.

This chain uses TRBV20-1 with TRBJ2-5; 8 bases match TRBD1. Germline CDR1 is DFQATT and CDR2 is SNEGSKA (reference sequence). The CDR3 spans 13 residues. V gave up 5 bases and J gave up 5 bases; unmatched junction bases: 7. CDR3 protein: CSAGDRTGETQYF. The CDR3 coding sequence is TGCAGTGCTGGGGACAGGACTGGCGAGACCCAGTACTTC.

This chain uses TRBV6-1 with TRBJ1-1, with 9 bases that match TRBD1. The CDR3 runs 14 residues. After removal of 7 bases from V and 4 bases from J, the junction contained 7 bases not matched to a gene. The V gene's germline CDR1 is MNHNS and CDR2 SASEGT. CDR3 amino acids: CASTSGQGRTEAFF. CDR3 DNA: TGTGCCAGCACCTCGGGACAGGGTCGCACTGAAGCTTTCTTT.

The genes are TRBV11-2 and TRBJ1-5; 8 bases align to TRBD1. Germline-derived CDR1 and CDR2 are SGHAT and FQNNGV. This CDR3 has 16 residues. Germline trimming cut 6 bases from V and 2 bases from J; bases unmatched to any gene: 9. This CDR3 reads CASRRPTGDGNQPQHF. The CDR3 DNA reads TGTGCCAGCAGACGACCGACAGGGGACGGCAATCAGCCCCAGCATTTT. The whole variable domain, remainder taken from reference TRBV11-2 and TRBJ1-5, is EAGVAQSPRYKIIEKRQSVAFWCNPISGHATLYWYQQILGQGPKLLIQFQNNGVVDDSQLPKDRFSAERLKGVDSTLKIQPAKLEDSAVYLCASRRPTGDGNQPQHFGDGTRLSIL.

This clonotype was counted a few times. The chain uses TRBV28 and TRBJ1-2; possibly TRBD1 for D (6 bases). The CDR3 has 17 amino acids. Germline V gives CDR1 MDHEN, CDR2 SYDVKM. The germline V and J ends were trimmed by 0 bases and 4 bases, with 18 bases remaining between them. The CDR3 loop reads CASSLWATGGAGYGYTF. CDR3 DNA sequence: TGTGCCAGCAGTTTATGGGCTACGGGGGGCGCAGGCTATGGCTACACCTTC.

In this sample, this clonotype turned up a few times. The V gene is TRBV7-2, the J gene TRBJ1-2; 8 bases map to TRBD1. The CDR3 is made up of 15 amino acids. Germline CDR1 is SGHTA and CDR2 is FQGNSA. V dropped 5 bases and J dropped 3; count of bases not matched to a gene: 8. Here the CDR3 reads CASSRSRGRDYGYTF. CDR3 sequence (DNA): TGTGCCAGCAGCCGATCCAGGGGGCGCGACTATGGCTACACCTTC.

This rearrangement joins TRBV28 to TRBJ2-1, with D perhaps TRBD2 (6 bases). Germline V gene lookup returns CDR1 MDHEN and CDR2 SYDVKM. The ends were cut back, 1 base at V and 15 bases at J, with 13 bases in the middle. The CDR3 sequence is 12 residues long. DNA for the CDR3: TGTGCCAGCAGTTTATCTCTAGCGCCGTCGTTCTTC. Translating it yields CASSLSLAPSFF.

The CDR3 here is CASSEWGRGTYEQYF. The CDR3 bases are TGTGCCAGCAGTGAGTGGGGCAGGGGTACGTACGAGCAGTACTTC. The V gene is TRBV2, the J gene TRBJ2-7, with D perhaps TRBD1 (6 bases). The germline V gene encodes CDR1 SNHLY and CDR2 FYNNEI. CDR3 length equals 15 residues. Trimming shortened V by 3 bases and J by 4 bases, and 16 bases separated the two germline ends.

The chain links TRBV7-2 to TRBJ2-1; the D gene is possibly TRBD2 (6 bases). Trimming stripped 5 bases from V and 9 bases from J, with 11 bases between. The CDR3 consists of 12 residues. Germline CDR1 is SGHTA and CDR2 is FQGNSA. For the CDR3, the DNA is TGTGCCAGCAGCGTATATAGCGGTGAGCAGTTCTTC. As protein: CASSVYSGEQFF.

The chain carries TRBV6-1 and TRBJ1-5; D might be TRBD1 (6 bases). The CDR3 totals 12 residues. Germline assignment: CDR1 MNHNS and CDR2 SASEGT. The V and J ends lost 7 bases and 7 bases respectively, with 11 bases between them. CDR3 in amino acids: CASNSRGQPQHF. The CDR3 DNA sequence: TGTGCCAGCAATTCCAGGGGACAGCCCCAGCATTTT.

This clonotype was seen a single time. CDR3 nucleotide sequence: TGTGCCAGCAGGGGGGGGCGGTTCTATAATTCACCCCTCCACTTT. Amino acids: CASRGGRFYNSPLHF. J is TRBJ1-6 and V is TRBV28; perhaps TRBD1 as D (6 bases). V shed 6 bases and J shed 3 bases, with 12 bases lying between them. There are 15 residues in the CDR3. Per germline, CDR1 MDHEN and CDR2 SYDVKM.